Given below is one TCR beta chain in context. In the CD4+ fraction, cells were divided into CD45RA+ naive and CD45RA-negative memory subsets. This sample stems from a study of shared clonotypes between healthy human individuals. TCRdb keeps only in-frame clones here, not all; method: immunoSEQ multiplex PCR. The table shows 2 million to 3 million clones, with around 90% occurring only once. CDR1 and CDR2 from the germline V gene are SGHRS and YFSETQ. V lost 0 bases, J lost 4 bases, and 16 bases stayed unmatched. The CDR3 contains 20 residues. This rearrangement joins TRBV5-1 to TRBJ2-1, with TRBD2 matching over 10 bases. Sequenced sample: naive CD4+ T cells sorted from blood. Subset given: CD45RA+ positively selected. The clonotype comes from a man aged 18 to 29 in good health. CDR3 DNA sequence: TGCGCCAGCAGCTTGGCCAAATTCCCTAGCGGGGGTGGGTTTTACAATGAGCAGTTCTTC. This encodes CASSLAKFPSGGGFYNEQFF.